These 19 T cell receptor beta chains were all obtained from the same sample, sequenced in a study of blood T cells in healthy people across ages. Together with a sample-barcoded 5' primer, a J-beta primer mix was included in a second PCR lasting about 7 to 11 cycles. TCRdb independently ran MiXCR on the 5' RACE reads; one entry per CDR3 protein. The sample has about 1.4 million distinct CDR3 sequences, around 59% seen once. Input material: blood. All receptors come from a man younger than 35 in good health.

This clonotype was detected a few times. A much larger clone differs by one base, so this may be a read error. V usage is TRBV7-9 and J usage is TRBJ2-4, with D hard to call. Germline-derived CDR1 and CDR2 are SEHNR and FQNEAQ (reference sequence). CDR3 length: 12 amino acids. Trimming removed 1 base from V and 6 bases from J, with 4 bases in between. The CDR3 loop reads CASSLGANIQYF. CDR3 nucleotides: TGTGCCAGCAGCTTAGGGGCAAACATTCAGTACTTC.

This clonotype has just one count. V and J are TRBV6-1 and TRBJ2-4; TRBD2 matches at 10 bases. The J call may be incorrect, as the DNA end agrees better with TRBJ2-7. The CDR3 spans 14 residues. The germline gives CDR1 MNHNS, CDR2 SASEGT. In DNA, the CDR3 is TGTGCCAGCAGTGAAGCTAGCGGGGGGTACGAGCAGTACTTC. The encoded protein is CASSEASGGYEQYF.

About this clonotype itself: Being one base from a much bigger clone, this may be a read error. In DNA form, the CDR3 reads TGCGCCAGCAGTGTCCTCCCAGCGGGACAGGTCACAGATACGCAGTATTTT. Protein sequence: CASSVLPAGQVTDTQYF. The chain employs TRBV4-1 and TRBJ2-3, with a tentative D call TRBD1 (8 bases). Trimming removed 6 bases at V and 2 bases at J, with 21 bases between. The germline CDR1 and CDR2 sequences are MGHRA and YSYEKL. The CDR3 consists of 17 residues.

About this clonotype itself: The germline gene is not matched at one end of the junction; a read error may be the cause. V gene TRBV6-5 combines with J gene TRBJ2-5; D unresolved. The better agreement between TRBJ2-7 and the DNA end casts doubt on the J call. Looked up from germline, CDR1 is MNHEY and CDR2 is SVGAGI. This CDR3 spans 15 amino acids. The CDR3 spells CASSYGSRPPYEQYF. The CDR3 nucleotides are TGTGCCAGTAGTTACGGCAGCCGGCCCCCCTACGAGCAGTACTTC.

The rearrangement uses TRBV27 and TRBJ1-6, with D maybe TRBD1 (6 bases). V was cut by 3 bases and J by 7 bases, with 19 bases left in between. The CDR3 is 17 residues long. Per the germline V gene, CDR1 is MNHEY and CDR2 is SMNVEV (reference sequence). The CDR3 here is CASSLGNWGADNSPLHF. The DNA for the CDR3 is TGTGCCAGCAGTTTGGGGAATTGGGGGGCCGACAATTCACCCCTCCACTTT.

The CDR3 DNA is TGTGCCAGCAGTATCGGGACAGGGGGCGCTTACGAGCAGTACTTC. Protein product: CASSIGTGGAYEQYF. This chain links TRBV27 with TRBJ2-7, with TRBD1 identical over 12 bases. Germline lookup yields CDR1 MNHEY and CDR2 SMNVEV (reference sequence). J lost 4 bases, V lost 5 bases, and 6 bases had no gene match. The CDR3 runs to 15 residues.

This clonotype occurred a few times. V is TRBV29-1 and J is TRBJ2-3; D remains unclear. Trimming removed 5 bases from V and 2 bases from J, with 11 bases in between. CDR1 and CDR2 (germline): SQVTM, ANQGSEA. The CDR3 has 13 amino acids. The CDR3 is CSVRAEDTDTQYF. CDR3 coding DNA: TGCAGCGTTCGGGCAGAAGACACAGATACGCAGTATTTT.

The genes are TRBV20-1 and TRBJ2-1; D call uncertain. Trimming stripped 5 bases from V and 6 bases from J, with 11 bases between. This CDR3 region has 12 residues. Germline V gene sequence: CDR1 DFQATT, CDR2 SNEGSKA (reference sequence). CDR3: CSAWLRANEQFF. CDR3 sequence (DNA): TGCAGTGCTTGGCTCCGGGCCAATGAGCAGTTCTTC.

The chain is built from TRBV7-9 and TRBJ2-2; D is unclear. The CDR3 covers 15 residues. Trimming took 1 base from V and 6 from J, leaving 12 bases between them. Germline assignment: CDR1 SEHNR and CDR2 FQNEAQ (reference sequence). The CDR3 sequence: CASSLGPFDSGELFF. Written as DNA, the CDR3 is TGTGCCAGCAGCTTAGGGCCCTTTGACTCCGGGGAGCTGTTTTTT.

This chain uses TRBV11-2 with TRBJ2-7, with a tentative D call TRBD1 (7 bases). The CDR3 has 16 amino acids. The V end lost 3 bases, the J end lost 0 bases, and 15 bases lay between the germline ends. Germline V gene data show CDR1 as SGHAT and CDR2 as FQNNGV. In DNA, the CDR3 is TGTGCCAGCAGCTTTCCGACAGGGAGGATCTCCTACGAGCAGTACTTC. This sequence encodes CASSFPTGRISYEQYF.

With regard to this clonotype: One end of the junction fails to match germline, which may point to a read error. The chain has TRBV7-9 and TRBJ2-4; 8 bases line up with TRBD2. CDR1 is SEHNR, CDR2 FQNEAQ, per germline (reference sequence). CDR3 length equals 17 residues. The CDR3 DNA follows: TGTACCAGCAGCCCGGGACTAGACCCATACGCCAAAAACATTCAGTACTTC. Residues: CTSSPGLDPYAKNIQYF.

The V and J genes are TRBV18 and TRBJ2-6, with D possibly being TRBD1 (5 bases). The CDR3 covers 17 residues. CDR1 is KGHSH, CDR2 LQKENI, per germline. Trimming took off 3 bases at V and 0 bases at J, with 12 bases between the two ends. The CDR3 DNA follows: TGTGCCAGCTCACCGAAACAGGACCTCTCTGGGGCCAACGTCCTGACTTTC. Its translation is CASSPKQDLSGANVLTF.

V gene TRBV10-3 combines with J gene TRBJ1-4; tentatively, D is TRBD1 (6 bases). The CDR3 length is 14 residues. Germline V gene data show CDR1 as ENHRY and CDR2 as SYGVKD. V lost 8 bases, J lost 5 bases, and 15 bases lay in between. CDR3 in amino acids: CAIAPGHENEKLFF. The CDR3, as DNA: TGTGCCATCGCTCCGGGACACGAGAATGAAAAACTGTTTTTT.

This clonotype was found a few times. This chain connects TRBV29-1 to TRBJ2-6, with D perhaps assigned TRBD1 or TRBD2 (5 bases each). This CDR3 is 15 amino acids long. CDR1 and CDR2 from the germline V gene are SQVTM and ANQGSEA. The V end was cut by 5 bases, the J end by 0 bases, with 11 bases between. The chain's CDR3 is CSVRDVSSGANVLTF. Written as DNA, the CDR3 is TGCAGCGTTCGGGACGTCAGCTCTGGGGCCAACGTCCTGACTTTC.

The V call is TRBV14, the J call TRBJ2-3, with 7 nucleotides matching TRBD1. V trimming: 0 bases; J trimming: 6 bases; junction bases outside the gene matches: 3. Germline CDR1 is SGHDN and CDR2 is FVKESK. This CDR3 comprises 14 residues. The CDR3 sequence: CASSQDPRGDTQYF. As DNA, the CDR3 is TGTGCCAGCAGCCAAGATCCCAGGGGGGATACGCAGTATTTT.

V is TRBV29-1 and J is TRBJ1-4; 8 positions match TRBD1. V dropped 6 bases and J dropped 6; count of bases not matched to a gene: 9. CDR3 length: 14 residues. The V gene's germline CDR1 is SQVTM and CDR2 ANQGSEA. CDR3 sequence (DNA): TGCAGCGTCCCCGGGACAGGACTCCATGAAAAACTGTTTTTT. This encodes CSVPGTGLHEKLFF.

The CDR3 spells CASSLLIRDRETQYF. The CDR3, as DNA: TGTGCCAGCAGCTTGTTGATCCGGGATAGGGAGACCCAGTACTTC. This rearrangement joins TRBV5-6 to TRBJ2-7; the D gene is possibly TRBD2 (5 bases). The DNA end favors TRBJ2-5, so the J call may be wrong. This CDR3 contains 15 residues. Germline values: CDR1 SGHDT, CDR2 YYEEEE.

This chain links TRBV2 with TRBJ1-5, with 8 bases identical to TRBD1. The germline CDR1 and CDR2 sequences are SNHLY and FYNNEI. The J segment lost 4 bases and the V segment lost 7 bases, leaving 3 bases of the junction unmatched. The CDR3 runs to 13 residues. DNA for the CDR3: TGTGCCAGCATCGGGGACAGGAATCAGCCCCAGCATTTT. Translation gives CASIGDRNQPQHF.

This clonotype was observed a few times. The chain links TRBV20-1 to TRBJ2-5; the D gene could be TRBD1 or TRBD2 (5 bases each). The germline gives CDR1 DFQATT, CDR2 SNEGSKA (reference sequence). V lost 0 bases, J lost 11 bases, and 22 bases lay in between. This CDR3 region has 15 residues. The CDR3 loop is CSARDPRGPLGEQYF. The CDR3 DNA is TGCAGTGCTAGAGATCCCCGGGGACCCCTGGGTGAGCAGTACTTC.